These 19 T cell receptor beta chains were sequenced from one sample in a study of blood T cell repertoires in COVID-19. Here immunoSEQ multiplex PCR was the method, and the copy in TCRdb shows in-frame clones only, minus some. The sample shows about 70,000 clones, 75% to 85% of them seen only once. The sequenced sample was peripheral blood. These receptors came from a man younger than 40 with COVID-19, enrolled during active disease.

This clone was recorded a few times. The chain uses TRBV28 and TRBJ2-7; D unclear. The CDR3 length is 13 residues. Trimming took off 4 bases at V and 3 bases at J, with 10 bases between the two ends. Per the germline V gene, CDR1 is MDHEN and CDR2 is SYDVKM. CDR3 DNA sequence: TGTGCCAGCAGTTACAGCCTTCTCTACGAGCAGTACTTC. Translated: CASSYSLLYEQYF.

The chain uses TRBV15 and TRBJ2-3, with D unresolved. V lost 0 bases to trimming and J lost 7 bases, with 11 bases between them. This CDR3 has 14 residues. Germline loops: CDR1 LNHNV, CDR2 YYDKDF (reference sequence). CDR3 protein: CATSRESTAHTQYF. The CDR3 DNA reads as TGTGCCACCAGCAGAGAGTCTACTGCTCATACGCAGTATTTT.

This chain uses TRBV6-2 or TRBV6-3 with TRBJ1-1, with TRBD1 as a possible D gene (5 bases). The germline V gene has CDR1 MNHEY and CDR2 SVGEGT. This CDR3 comprises 14 residues. The ends were cut back, 6 bases at V and 4 bases at J, with 15 bases in the middle. The CDR3 loop is CASSLQGWGTEAFF. Here the CDR3 DNA reads TGTGCCAGCAGCCTCCAGGGATGGGGCACTGAAGCTTTCTTT.

The chain uses TRBV4-1 and TRBJ1-2, with 12 bases lining up with TRBD1. The germline CDR1 and CDR2 sequences are MGHRA and YSYEKL. The CDR3 has 18 amino acids. V gave up 1 base and J gave up 7 bases; unmatched junction bases: 13. CDR3 amino acids: CASSQGFRDRGRMSGYTF. The DNA of the CDR3 is TGCGCCAGCAGCCAAGGTTTCCGGGACAGGGGGCGCATGAGTGGCTACACCTTC.

The chain's CDR3 is CASSFAGGPTDTQYF. The CDR3 DNA sequence: TGTGCCAGCAGCTTTGCGGGAGGGCCGACAGATACGCAGTATTTT. V gene TRBV7-8 combines with J gene TRBJ2-3; 9 bases are a match to TRBD2. V gave up 3 bases and J gave up 3 bases; unmatched junction bases: 4. Germline CDR1 reads SGHVS; CDR2 reads FQNEAQ. This CDR3 is built from 15 residues.

This clone was detected only once. The CDR3 sequence: CSVEGSGAGYTF. CDR3 in DNA: TGCAGCGTTGAAGGTTCAGGGGCCGGCTACACCTTC. The rearrangement joins TRBV29-1 to TRBJ1-2, with D maybe TRBD1 (6 bases). In germline, CDR1 is SQVTM, CDR2 ANQGSEA. The CDR3 runs 12 residues. V was pared by 1 base and J by 8 bases, with 11 bases between.

This clone has a single count. The V gene is TRBV14, the J gene TRBJ1-3; 11 bases map to TRBD1. The germline V gene encodes CDR1 SGHDN and CDR2 FVKESK. The CDR3 runs 13 residues. V lost 3 bases, J lost 9 bases, and 1 base stayed unmatched. CDR3 region: CASSHGTGGTIYF. In nucleotides, the CDR3 is TGTGCCAGCAGCCACGGGACAGGGGGCACCATATATTTT. The full variable domain, rest sourced from reference TRBV14 and TRBJ1-3, is EAGVTQFPSHSVIEKGQTVTLRCDPISGHDNLYWYRRVMGKEIKFLLHFVKESKQDESGMPNNRFLAERTGGTYSTLKVQPAELEDSGVYFCASSHGTGGTIYFGEGSWLTVV.

In this sample, this clone turned up once. This chain links TRBV4-1 with TRBJ2-5, with D perhaps matching TRBD2 (7 bases). This CDR3 comprises 18 residues. Germline V gene lookup returns CDR1 MGHRA and CDR2 YSYEKL. Trimming removed 1 base at V and 5 bases at J, with 23 bases between. CDR3 nucleotides: TGCGCCAGCAGCCAAGGGGGGCGGAGAGCGGGAAATTTGGAGACCCAGTACTTC. Protein: CASSQGGRRAGNLETQYF.

This clone was recorded a few times. One end of the junction is discordant with germline, which a read error may explain. This chain connects TRBV27 to TRBJ2-2; D might be TRBD2 (6 bases). The germline gives CDR1 MNHEY, CDR2 SMNVEV (reference sequence). This CDR3 comprises 16 residues. In nucleotides, the CDR3 is TGTGCCAGTAGTTTTGGAGGGTTCACGAACACCGGGGAGCTGTTTTTT. Protein: CASSFGGFTNTGELFF.

The V gene is TRBV28, the J gene TRBJ1-5, with D maybe TRBD1 (5 bases). This CDR3 is built from 16 residues. V was clipped by 6 bases and J by 3 bases, with 18 bases between them. Germline loops: CDR1 MDHEN, CDR2 SYDVKM. CDR3 nucleotides: TGTGCCAGCAGACCCTCGACAGTAATTGCCAATCAGCCCCAGCATTTT. Translated: CASRPSTVIANQPQHF. Filled out from reference TRBV28 and TRBJ1-5, the complete variable domain reads DVKVTQSSRYLVKRTGEKVFLECVQDMDHENMFWYRQDPGLGLRLIYFSYDVKMKEKGDIPEGYSVSREKKERFSLILESASTNQTSMYLCASRPSTVIANQPQHFGDGTRLSIL.

The V gene is TRBV9, the J gene TRBJ2-1; tentatively, D is TRBD2 (6 bases). CDR1 is SGDLS and CDR2 is YYNGEE in the germline V gene. The CDR3 has 15 residues. Trimming shortened V by 3 bases and J by 5 bases, and 15 bases separated the two germline ends. The CDR3 nucleotides read TGTGCCAGCAGCGCGCAGAGGACGGGGGACAATGAGCAGTTCTTC. Translating it yields CASSAQRTGDNEQFF. Full variable domain (missing parts from reference TRBV9 and TRBJ2-1): DSGVTQTPKHLITATGQRVTLRCSPRSGDLSVYWYQQSLDQGLQFLIQYYNGEERAKGNILERFSAQQFPDLHSELNLSSLELGDSALYFCASSAQRTGDNEQFFGPGTRLTVL.

This clone was detected only once. J is TRBJ2-1 and V is TRBV7-2; tentatively, D is TRBD2 (6 bases). Trimming cost V 5 bases and J 14 bases, with 13 bases left between them. CDR1 and CDR2 from the germline V gene are SGHTA and FQGNSA. The CDR3 totals 11 residues. In nucleotides, the CDR3 is TGTGCCAGCAGCACAAACGGGGGAAAGTTCTTC. Its protein product is CASSTNGGKFF.

The chain combines TRBV9 with TRBJ2-1, with 11 nucleotides matching TRBD2. The length of the CDR3 is 15 residues. Germline V gene data show CDR1 as SGDLS and CDR2 as YYNGEE. The trim removed 3 bases at V and 5 bases at J, leaving 4 bases unmatched. In nucleotides, the CDR3 is TGTGCCAGCAGCGATAGACTAGCGGGGAACAATGAGCAGTTCTTC. This gives the protein CASSDRLAGNNEQFF.

This clone was found a few times. The chain links TRBV27 to TRBJ2-5, with 14 bases matching TRBD2. The CDR3 runs 14 residues. J lost 5 bases, V lost 6 bases, and 2 bases had no gene match. Germline loops: CDR1 MNHEY, CDR2 SMNVEV (reference sequence). CDR3: CASRTSGRVETQYF. In nucleotides, the CDR3 is TGTGCCAGCAGGACTAGCGGGAGGGTGGAGACCCAGTACTTC.

The chain links TRBV6-5 to TRBJ1-2; tentative D call: TRBD1 (5 bases). Germline V gives CDR1 MNHEY, CDR2 SVGAGI. The CDR3 length is 12 residues. Trimming left V 0 bases short and J 6 bases short, with 5 bases between. The CDR3 nucleotides are TGTGCCAGCAGTTACTCAGGGGATGGCTACACCTTC. Amino acids: CASSYSGDGYTF.

This clone is a singleton in its sample. The chain links TRBV15 to TRBJ2-1; 8 bases map to TRBD2. The CDR3 sequence is 16 residues long. Germline loops: CDR1 LNHNV, CDR2 YYDKDF (reference sequence). V was pared by 0 bases and J by 3 bases, with 4 bases of the junction left unmatched. CDR3 in DNA: TGTGCCACCAGCAGAGATAGAGCGGGGGACTACAATGAGCAGTTCTTC. The encoded protein is CATSRDRAGDYNEQFF. Full variable domain (outside the CDR3, taken from reference TRBV15 and TRBJ2-1): DAMVIQNPRYQVTQFGKPVTLSCSQTLNHNVMYWYQQKSSQAPKLLFHYYDKDFNNEADTPDNFQSRRPNTSFCFLDIRSPGLGDTAMYLCATSRDRAGDYNEQFFGPGTRLTVL.

This chain joins TRBV28 and TRBJ2-1; TRBD2 matches at 13 bases. Losses at the gene ends were 10 bases for V and 0 bases for J; bases not matched to a gene: 6. Germline V gene sequence: CDR1 MDHEN, CDR2 SYDVKM. The CDR3 is made up of 16 amino acids. The CDR3 loop is CATRLAGGSSYNEQFF. In DNA form, the CDR3 reads TGTGCCACCCGACTAGCGGGAGGAAGCTCCTACAATGAGCAGTTCTTC.

The genes are TRBV3-1 (or the pseudogene TRBV3-2) and TRBJ2-7; TRBD2 aligns across 13 bases. Germline lookup yields CDR1 LGHDT and CDR2 YNNKEL (reference sequence). V dropped 8 bases and J dropped 6; count of bases not matched to a gene: 13. The CDR3 is made up of 16 amino acids. The CDR3 protein is CASSLILAGGPSEQYF. The CDR3 nucleotides are TGTGCCAGCTCCCTAATACTAGCGGGAGGGCCCTCCGAGCAGTACTTC.

This chain links TRBV14 with TRBJ1-2, with no clear D. V lost 3 bases, J lost 4 bases, and 12 bases lay in between. The CDR3 covers 14 residues. From germline, CDR1 is SGHDN and CDR2 FVKESK. In DNA form, the CDR3 reads TGTGCCAGCAGCCACCAAGATGGGCCCTATGGCTACACCTTC. This codes for CASSHQDGPYGYTF.